One sample yielded the 23 T cell receptor beta chains listed below, sequenced in a study of cytomegalovirus exposure and HLA in healthy donors. The primer mix had 60 Vbeta and 13 Jbeta primers. Produced via immunoSEQ multiplex PCR; TCRdb's table is partial and in-frame only. The sample consists of fewer than 90,000 clones, 60% to 80% of them appearing once. The source material was PBMCs. These TCRs come from a man aged 25 to 45 in good health and CMV-seronegative.

V and J are TRBV6-5 and TRBJ2-7; maybe TRBD1 (6 bases). CDR1 MNHEY and CDR2 SVGAGI come from the germline V gene. The CDR3 is 14 residues long. V was shortened by 6 bases and J by 5 bases, with 17 bases between the two germline ends. This CDR3 reads CASSLLESGDEQYF. CDR3 sequence (DNA): TGTGCCAGCAGCCTACTCGAGTCAGGGGACGAGCAGTACTTC.

The V gene is TRBV6-5, the J gene TRBJ1-4, with a possible D match to TRBD1 (5 bases). CDR1 and CDR2 from the germline V gene are MNHEY and SVGAGI. The CDR3 loop spans 12 amino acids. Trimming took 8 bases from V and 6 from J, leaving 10 bases between them. CDR3 sequence reads: CASGGRDEKLFF. The CDR3 DNA sequence: TGTGCCAGCGGGGGGAGAGATGAAAAACTGTTTTTT.

The rearrangement joins TRBV4-1 to TRBJ2-5; D unclear. V lost 3 bases and J lost 4, with 9 bases in between. Looked up from germline, CDR1 is MGHRA and CDR2 is YSYEKL. The CDR3 consists of 13 residues. The CDR3 region is CASSQWRGETQYF. In nucleotides, the CDR3 is TGCGCCAGCAGCCAGTGGAGAGGAGAGACCCAGTACTTC.

This sequence joins TRBV19 and TRBJ2-1, with 10 bases lining up with TRBD2. This CDR3 comprises 17 residues. Germline values: CDR1 LNHDA, CDR2 SQIVND (reference sequence). V was clipped by 6 bases and J by 1 base; unmatched bases: 9. The CDR3 sequence is CASRSSGRAVSYNEQFF. DNA for the CDR3: TGTGCCAGTAGATCCAGCGGGAGGGCCGTGTCCTACAATGAGCAGTTCTTC.

The genes are TRBV10-3 and TRBJ2-3, with 10 bases aligning to TRBD1. The V and J ends lost 10 bases and 3 bases, in that order; junction bases with no gene match: 7. From germline, CDR1 is ENHRY and CDR2 SYGVKD. CDR3 length: 14 residues. The CDR3 nucleotides read TGTGCCACGCGACAGGGGGCCAGGACAGATACGCAGTATTTT. This codes for CATRQGARTDTQYF.

This chain links TRBV11-2 with TRBJ1-1; D is unresolved. The CDR3 contains 14 residues. V lost 1 base, J lost 1 base, and 7 bases lay in between. Germline V CDR1 and CDR2: SGHAT, FQNNGV. The CDR3, as DNA: TGTGCCAGCAGCTTAGCTTCGGGGAACACTGAAGCTTTCTTT. Protein product: CASSLASGNTEAFF.

V and J are TRBV4-3 and TRBJ1-5; TRBD1 matches at 9 bases. V dropped 8 bases and J dropped 3; count of bases not matched to a gene: 11. This CDR3 comprises 16 residues. Per the germline V gene, CDR1 is LGHNA and CDR2 is YSLEER. CDR3 residues: CASSPGTGLVNQPQHF. Here the CDR3 DNA reads TGCGCCAGCTCTCCCGGGACAGGGTTAGTCAATCAGCCCCAGCATTTT.

This clone has more than one count but fewer than ten. V and J are TRBV6-5 and TRBJ1-3, with a tentative D call TRBD1 (5 bases). The V gene's germline CDR1 is MNHEY and CDR2 SVGAGI. The CDR3 is 15 residues long. The V end was cut by 7 bases, the J end by 0 bases, with 13 bases between. The CDR3 loop reads CASTDGGSSGNTIYF. The CDR3 nucleotides read TGTGCCAGCACCGACGGGGGATCCTCTGGAAACACCATATATTTT.

V gene TRBV6-5 combines with J gene TRBJ2-4; 7 bases are shared with TRBD1. The CDR3 length is 13 residues. The germline CDR1 and CDR2 sequences are MNHEY and SVGAGI. V lost 0 bases to trimming and J lost 16 bases; unmatched junction nucleotides: 9. The CDR3: CASSYSRDSPLYF. CDR3 nucleotides: TGTGCCAGCAGTTACTCCCGGGACAGTCCTCTTTACTTC.

This rearrangement joins TRBV18 to TRBJ2-4; 7 nucleotides match TRBD1. This CDR3 contains 14 residues. CDR1 and CDR2 (germline): KGHSH, LQKENI. With 4 bases clipped from V and 5 bases from J, the junction kept 5 bases outside the gene matches. CDR3 nucleotide sequence: TGTGCCAGCTCACTTCGACAGGGAGAAAACATTCAGTACTTC. Protein sequence: CASSLRQGENIQYF.

This rearrangement joins TRBV27 to TRBJ1-1; TRBD1 agrees at 9 bases. In germline, CDR1 is MNHEY, CDR2 SMNVEV (reference sequence). Losses at the gene ends were 3 bases for V and 2 bases for J; bases not matched to a gene: 7. This CDR3 is 16 amino acids long. The CDR3 DNA sequence: TGTGCCAGCAGTTTGCGACAGGGGGGAATAAACACTGAAGCTTTCTTT. Its translation is CASSLRQGGINTEAFF.

This clone appeared a single time. This chain joins TRBV19 and TRBJ2-4; 7 nucleotides match TRBD2. CDR1 is LNHDA and CDR2 is SQIVND in the germline V gene (reference sequence). V lost 3 bases to trimming and J lost 6 bases; unmatched junction nucleotides: 5. The CDR3 sequence is 14 residues long. This CDR3 is CASSITSASNIQYF. The DNA for the CDR3 is TGTGCCAGTAGTATTACTAGCGCTTCAAACATTCAGTACTTC.

The V gene is TRBV5-4, the J gene TRBJ2-3; D is possibly TRBD2 (5 bases). V was shortened by 0 bases and J by 0 bases, with 11 bases between the two germline ends. The V gene's germline CDR1 is SGHNT and CDR2 YYREEE (reference sequence). The CDR3 is 16 amino acids. DNA for the CDR3: TGTGCCAGCAGCTTGGGACGGGATCCTAGCACAGATACGCAGTATTTT. Protein product: CASSLGRDPSTDTQYF.

CDR3 residues: CASSLEDRTQPQHF. The CDR3 nucleotides read TGTGCCAGCAGCTTAGAGGACAGGACTCAGCCCCAGCATTTT. V usage is TRBV7-8 and J usage is TRBJ1-5, with TRBD1 identical over 7 bases. There are 14 residues in the CDR3. V dropped 1 base and J dropped 6; count of bases not matched to a gene: 3. In germline, CDR1 is SGHVS, CDR2 FQNEAQ.

The chain combines TRBV5-6 with TRBJ2-6; 8 nucleotides match TRBD1. CDR1 and CDR2 (germline): SGHDT, YYEEEE. Losses at the gene ends were 5 bases for V and 3 bases for J; bases not matched to a gene: 10. There are 17 residues in the CDR3. CDR3 bases: TGTGCCAGCAGTCCCGGGACAGGTCCGCGTGGGGCCAACGTCCTGACTTTC. It specifies CASSPGTGPRGANVLTF.

The chain combines TRBV28 with TRBJ2-7, with 7 nucleotides matching TRBD1. The CDR3 sequence is 12 residues long. V was pared by 3 bases and J by 5 bases, with 1 base of the junction left unmatched. Germline CDR1 is MDHEN and CDR2 is SYDVKM. CDR3: CASSFTGDEQYF. DNA of the CDR3: TGTGCCAGCAGTTTCACAGGGGACGAGCAGTACTTC.

The chain has TRBV10-2 and TRBJ1-2; 10 positions agree with TRBD1. From germline, CDR1 is WSHSY and CDR2 SAAADI. CDR3 length equals 16 residues. V shed 3 bases and J 4 bases; nucleotides not matched to a gene: 8. The CDR3 nucleotides are TGCGCCAGCAGTGAATATCCGGGACAGGGGAGCTATGGCTACACCTTC. It translates to CASSEYPGQGSYGYTF.

The chain has TRBV11-2 and TRBJ2-2; 7 nucleotides align to TRBD1. The germline V gene encodes CDR1 SGHAT and CDR2 FQNNGV. Trimming cost V 2 bases and J 3 bases; bases outside gene matches: 3. This CDR3 contains 15 residues. The DNA of the CDR3 is TGTGCCAGCAGCTTAACGGGACAGTACACCGGGGAGCTGTTTTTT. This translates into CASSLTGQYTGELFF.

This rearrangement joins TRBV5-5 to TRBJ2-2; TRBD2 matches 7 bases. Germline V gene data show CDR1 as SGHKS and CDR2 as YYEKEE (reference sequence). The CDR3 extends over 16 amino acids. The V segment lost 4 bases and the J segment 0 bases; nucleotides outside the gene matches: 6. The CDR3 DNA is TGTGCCAGCAGCACTTCTAGCGGTCCGAACACCGGGGAGCTGTTTTTT. As protein: CASSTSSGPNTGELFF.

CDR3 amino acids: CATRTSGGWMETQYF. CDR3 coding DNA: TGTGCCACCCGGACTAGCGGGGGATGGATGGAGACCCAGTACTTC. The genes are TRBV7-2 and TRBJ2-5; 13 nucleotides match TRBD2. Germline CDR1 reads SGHTA; CDR2 reads FQGNSA. V was pared by 10 bases and J by 5 bases, with 10 bases of the junction left unmatched. The CDR3 sequence is 15 residues long.

The V gene is TRBV28, the J gene TRBJ2-3; 7 bases align to TRBD1. V gave up 3 bases and J gave up 1 base; unmatched junction bases: 16. CDR1 is MDHEN, CDR2 SYDVKM, per germline. The CDR3 consists of 19 residues. This chain's CDR3 is CASSFRLTTGAKGTDTQYF. The CDR3 coding sequence is TGTGCCAGCAGTTTCAGATTAACCACAGGGGCTAAGGGCACAGATACGCAGTATTTT.

The chain carries TRBV28 and TRBJ1-4, with 8 bases identical to TRBD1. The CDR3 totals 11 residues. Germline CDR1 MDHEN, CDR2 SYDVKM. The trim removed 8 bases at V and 11 bases at J, leaving 4 bases unmatched. The CDR3 DNA is TGTGCCAGCGGATCAGGGGGCAAACTGTTTTTT. Its translation: CASGSGGKLFF.

In this sample, this clone turned up once. This chain joins TRBV19 and TRBJ2-5, with 7 bases identical to TRBD1. CDR1 and CDR2 (germline): LNHDA, SQIVND (reference sequence). The V and J ends lost 4 bases and 2 bases, in that order; junction bases with no gene match: 4. The CDR3 runs 14 residues. In nucleotides, the CDR3 is TGTGCCAGTAGTACAGGGGGTCGGCAAGAGACCCAGTACTTC. Its protein product is CASSTGGRQETQYF.